This note documents a single T cell receptor beta chain sequence. This clonotype was seen at least ten times. Its antigen has not been determined. No clone much larger than this one lies a single base away; base qualities are absent. This entry is derived from a study of Graves' ophthalmopathy and Graves' hyperthyroidism (dated by TCRdb to between 2018 and 2020). Background for the entire study: Peripheral blood was collected before any treatment was given, at the time of initial diagnosis. The study used signatures of the TCR beta repertoire to tell Graves' ophthalmopathy apart from Graves' hyperthyroidism and to predict which patients would progress to ophthalmopathy. Following sampling, methimazole starting at 30 mg daily was administered to hyperthyroidism patients, and high-dose intravenous methylprednisolone was administered to ophthalmopathy patients. In total, around 140 blood samples were TCR-sequenced: 40 to 45 ophthalmopathy, some 75 hyperthyroidism and approximately 17 hyperthyroidism-to-ophthalmopathy patients. To explore V-J signatures that separate ophthalmopathy from hyperthyroidism, a discovery set of approximately 100 patients was enrolled, consisting of 40 to 45 with ophthalmopathy and roughly 59 with stable hyperthyroidism. T-cell repertoires of thyroid tissue and blood were compared in a handful of hyperthyroidism patients. The independent validation cohort included approximately 19 hyperthyroidism patients plus 17 patients who later progressed from hyperthyroidism to ophthalmopathy.

Beyond this particular receptor, the publication reports: The 13-signature model separated ophthalmopathy from stable hyperthyroidism with approximately 85% sensitivity and less than 83% specificity in cross-validation, and 80%/75% in the test set. Most of the expanded thyroid clonotypes with a frequency above 0.001 were also detected in blood, and it was suggested that the thyroid immune response may be reflected by blood repertoires. No statistical method was used to predetermine the sample size, and group allocation was not hidden from the investigators. In validation, the model predicted ophthalmopathy progression with about 71% sensitivity and around 72% specificity; eleven to twelve predicted patients were CT-confirmed with GO in a median of around 6 months.

Stable hyperthyroidism was defined as no progression to ophthalmopathy within 18 months of follow-up. Patients with hyperthyroidism were aged 18 to 65 years, had been newly diagnosed, and had a disease duration of less than 2 months. Patients with other autoimmune diseases, uncontrolled infections, pregnancy or lactation were excluded from the study. Diagnosis was based on clinical symptoms, serum thyroxine, TRAb, thyroid ultrasound and orbital computed tomography. Using Ficoll-Paque density gradient centrifugation, PBMCs were isolated from less than 13 ml of fresh peripheral blood. Trizol reagent was used to extract the total RNA, and its quality was then checked on an Agilent 2100 Bioanalyzer. For repertoire sequencing, the TCR beta CDR3 regions were amplified from RNA transcripts. The first round of RT-PCR was done with HTBI primers and the Qiagen OneStep RT-PCR kit, and was followed by a second round of multiplex PCR, then size selection and purification. Sequencing of the libraries was carried out on an Illumina HiSeq2000 in paired-end mode with 100 bp reads. The paper's data handling went like this. Reads were processed with SOAPnuke, discarding reads with adapters, uncalled bases, mean Phred below 15, or no exact constant-primer or identifier match. COPE v1.2.5 was used to merge the high-quality paired reads. Clonotypes were defined as unique nucleotide sequences and were aligned to IMGT TRB V, D and J references using MiTCR v1.1. The analysis was limited to V-J combinations with a frequency above 0.0001, which together covered around 99% of the repertoires. For each V-J combination, a TCR clonal expansion and chaos score was defined as the ratio of F50 clonal expansion to chaos observed in the TCRdist matrix. Features were reduced by Welch's t-statistics and random forest to some 13 V-J combinations, which fed a naive Bayes classifier. The Morisita-Horn index was used to measure how similar the thyroid and blood repertoires were. The public reads were reprocessed in TCRdb via fastp at Q25 and MiXCR, keeping in-frame beta chains. Each entry merges the rows of one CDR3 protein and shows their most common DNA and genes. The V and J calls and clone size are TCRdb's, not the authors'. The sample includes some 370,000 distinct CDR3 sequences, with approximately 17% observed a single time. About 2.4% of the sample is taken by the ten largest.

CDR1 and CDR2, per the germline V gene, are SGHAT and FQNNGV. The cysteine opens and the phenylalanine closes a CDR3 of 14 amino acids. The read is trimmed to its CDR3 DNA, 42 bases read in frame from base 1. V sheds 8 bases and J sheds 0 bases, leaving 13 bases between their ends. The sample comprised peripheral blood. This receptor was obtained from an adult woman with stable Graves' hyperthyroidism. The chain joins TRBV11-2 to TRBJ2-5; D gene: possibly TRBD2, on 6 matching bases. The base sequence is TGTGCCAGCCGCGGGGACGAATACCAAGAGACCCAGTACTTC. This codes for CASRGDEYQETQYF.